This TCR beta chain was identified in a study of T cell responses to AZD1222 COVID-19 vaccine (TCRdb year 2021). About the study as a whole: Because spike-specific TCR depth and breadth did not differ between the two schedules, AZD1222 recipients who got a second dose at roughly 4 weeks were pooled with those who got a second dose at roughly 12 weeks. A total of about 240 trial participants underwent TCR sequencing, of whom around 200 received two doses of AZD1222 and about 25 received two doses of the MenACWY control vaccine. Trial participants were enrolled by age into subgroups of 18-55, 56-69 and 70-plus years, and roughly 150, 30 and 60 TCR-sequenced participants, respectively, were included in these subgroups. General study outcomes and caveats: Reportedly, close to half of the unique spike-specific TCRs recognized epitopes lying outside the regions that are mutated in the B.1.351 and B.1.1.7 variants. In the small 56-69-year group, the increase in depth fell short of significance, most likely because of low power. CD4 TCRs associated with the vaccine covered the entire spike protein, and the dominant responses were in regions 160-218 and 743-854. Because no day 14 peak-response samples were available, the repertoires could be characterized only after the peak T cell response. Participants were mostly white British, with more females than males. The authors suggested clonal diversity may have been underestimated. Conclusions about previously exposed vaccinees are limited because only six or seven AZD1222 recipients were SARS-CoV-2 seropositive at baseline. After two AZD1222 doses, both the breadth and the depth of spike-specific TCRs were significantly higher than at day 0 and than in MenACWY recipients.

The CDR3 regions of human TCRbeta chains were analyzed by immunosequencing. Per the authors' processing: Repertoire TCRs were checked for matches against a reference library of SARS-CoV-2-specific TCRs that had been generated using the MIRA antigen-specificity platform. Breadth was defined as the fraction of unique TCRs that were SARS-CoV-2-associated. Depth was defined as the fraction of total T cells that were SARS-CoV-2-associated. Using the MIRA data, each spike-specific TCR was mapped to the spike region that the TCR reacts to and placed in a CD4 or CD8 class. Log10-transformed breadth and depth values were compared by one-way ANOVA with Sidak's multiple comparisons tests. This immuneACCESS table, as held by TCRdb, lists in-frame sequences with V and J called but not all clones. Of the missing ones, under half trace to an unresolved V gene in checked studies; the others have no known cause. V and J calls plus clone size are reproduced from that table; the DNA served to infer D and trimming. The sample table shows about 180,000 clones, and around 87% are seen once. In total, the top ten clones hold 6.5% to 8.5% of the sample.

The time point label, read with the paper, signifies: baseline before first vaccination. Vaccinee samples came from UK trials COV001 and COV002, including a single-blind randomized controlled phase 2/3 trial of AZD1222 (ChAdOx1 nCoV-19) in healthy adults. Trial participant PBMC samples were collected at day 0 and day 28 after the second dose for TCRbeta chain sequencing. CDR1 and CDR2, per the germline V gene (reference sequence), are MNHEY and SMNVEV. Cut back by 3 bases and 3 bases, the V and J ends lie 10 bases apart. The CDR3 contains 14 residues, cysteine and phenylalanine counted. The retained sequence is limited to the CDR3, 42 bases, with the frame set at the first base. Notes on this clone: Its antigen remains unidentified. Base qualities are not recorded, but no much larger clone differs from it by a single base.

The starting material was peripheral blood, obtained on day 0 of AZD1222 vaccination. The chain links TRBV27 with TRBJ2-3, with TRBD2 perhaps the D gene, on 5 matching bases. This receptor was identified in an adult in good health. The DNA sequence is TGTGCCAGCAGTTTGGCGCGGGCTACAGATACGCAGTATTTT. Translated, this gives CASSLARATDTQYF.